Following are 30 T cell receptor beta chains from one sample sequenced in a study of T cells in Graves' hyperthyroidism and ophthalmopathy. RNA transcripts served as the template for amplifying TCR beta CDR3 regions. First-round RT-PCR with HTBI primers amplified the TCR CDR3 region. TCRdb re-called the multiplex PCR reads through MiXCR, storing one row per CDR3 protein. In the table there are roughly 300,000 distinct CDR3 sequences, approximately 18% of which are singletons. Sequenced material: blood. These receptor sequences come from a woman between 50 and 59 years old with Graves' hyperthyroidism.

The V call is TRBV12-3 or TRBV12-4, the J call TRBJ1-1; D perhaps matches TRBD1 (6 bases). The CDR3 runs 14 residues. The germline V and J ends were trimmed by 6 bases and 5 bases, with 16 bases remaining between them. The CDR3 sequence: CASRDSVGGTEAFF. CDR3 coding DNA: TGTGCCAGCAGGGACAGTGTCGGGGGTACTGAAGCTTTCTTT.

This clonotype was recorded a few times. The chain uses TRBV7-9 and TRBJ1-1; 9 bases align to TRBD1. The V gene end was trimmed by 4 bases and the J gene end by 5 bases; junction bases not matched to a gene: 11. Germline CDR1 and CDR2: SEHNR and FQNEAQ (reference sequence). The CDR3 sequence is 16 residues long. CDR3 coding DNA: TGTGCCAGCAGCTCCCTGACAGGGGGTAAGGGGACTGAAGCTTTCTTT. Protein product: CASSSLTGGKGTEAFF.

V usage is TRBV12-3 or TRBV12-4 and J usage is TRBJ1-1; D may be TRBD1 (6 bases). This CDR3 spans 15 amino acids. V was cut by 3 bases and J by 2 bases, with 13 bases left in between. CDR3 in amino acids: CASSLPQGFNTEAFF. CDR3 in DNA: TGTGCCAGCAGTTTGCCACAGGGTTTCAACACTGAAGCTTTCTTT.

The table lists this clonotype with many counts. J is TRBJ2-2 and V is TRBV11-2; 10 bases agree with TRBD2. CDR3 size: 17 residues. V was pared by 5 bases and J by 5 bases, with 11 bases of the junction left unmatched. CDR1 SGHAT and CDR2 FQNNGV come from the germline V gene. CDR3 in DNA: TGTGCCAGCAGCGGGAAGCGGGGGGGCAAGGGAACCGGGGAGCTGTTTTTT. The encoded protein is CASSGKRGGKGTGELFF.

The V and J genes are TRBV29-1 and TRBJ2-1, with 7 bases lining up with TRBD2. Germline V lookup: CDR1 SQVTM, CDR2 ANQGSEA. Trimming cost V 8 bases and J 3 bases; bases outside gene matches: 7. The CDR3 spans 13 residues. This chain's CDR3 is CSSASGYYNEQFF. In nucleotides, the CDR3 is TGCAGCTCGGCTAGCGGATACTACAATGAGCAGTTCTTC.

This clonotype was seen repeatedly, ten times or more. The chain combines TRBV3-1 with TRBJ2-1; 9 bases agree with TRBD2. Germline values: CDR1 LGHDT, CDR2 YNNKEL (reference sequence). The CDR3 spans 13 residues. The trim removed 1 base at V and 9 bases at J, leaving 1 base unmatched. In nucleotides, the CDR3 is TGTGCCAGCAGCCAAGGACTAGCGGTTGAGCAGTTCTTC. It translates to CASSQGLAVEQFF.

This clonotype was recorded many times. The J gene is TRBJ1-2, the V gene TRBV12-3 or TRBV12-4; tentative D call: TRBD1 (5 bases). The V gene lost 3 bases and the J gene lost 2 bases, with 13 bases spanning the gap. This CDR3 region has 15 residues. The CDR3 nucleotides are TGTGCCAGCAGTTTTGATCAGGGACTCAACTATGGCTACACCTTC. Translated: CASSFDQGLNYGYTF.

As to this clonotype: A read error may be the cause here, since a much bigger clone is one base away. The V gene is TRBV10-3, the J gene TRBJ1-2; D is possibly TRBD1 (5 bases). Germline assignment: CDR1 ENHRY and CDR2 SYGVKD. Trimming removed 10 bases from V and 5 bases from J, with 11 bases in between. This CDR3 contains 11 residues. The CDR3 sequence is CASRSGYGYTF. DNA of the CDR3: TGTGCCAGCAGGTCAGGGTATGGCTACACCTTC.

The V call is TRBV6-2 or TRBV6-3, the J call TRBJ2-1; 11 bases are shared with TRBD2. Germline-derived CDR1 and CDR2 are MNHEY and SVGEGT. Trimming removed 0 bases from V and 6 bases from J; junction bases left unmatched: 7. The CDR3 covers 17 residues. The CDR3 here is CASSYSNGLAGPNEQFF. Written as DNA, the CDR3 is TGTGCCAGCAGTTACTCGAACGGACTAGCGGGCCCCAATGAGCAGTTCTTC.

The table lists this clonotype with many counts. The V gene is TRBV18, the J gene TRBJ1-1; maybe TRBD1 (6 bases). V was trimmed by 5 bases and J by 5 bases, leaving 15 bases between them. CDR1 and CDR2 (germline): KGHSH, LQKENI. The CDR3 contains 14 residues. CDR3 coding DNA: TGTGCCAGCTCATCACAGGGCTCTAGGACTGAAGCTTTCTTT. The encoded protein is CASSSQGSRTEAFF.

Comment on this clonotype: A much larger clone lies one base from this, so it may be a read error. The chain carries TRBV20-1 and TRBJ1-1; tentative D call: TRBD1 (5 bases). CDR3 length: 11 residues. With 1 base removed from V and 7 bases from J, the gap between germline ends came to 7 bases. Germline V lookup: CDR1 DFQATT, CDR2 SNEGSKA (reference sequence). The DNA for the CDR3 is TGCAGTGCTAGAGGGGACGGTGAAGCTTTCTTT. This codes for CSARGDGEAFF.

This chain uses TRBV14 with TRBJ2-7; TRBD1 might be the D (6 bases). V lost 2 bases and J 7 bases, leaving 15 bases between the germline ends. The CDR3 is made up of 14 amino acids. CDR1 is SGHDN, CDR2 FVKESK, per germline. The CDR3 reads CASSQHSGTSEQYV. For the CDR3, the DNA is TGTGCCAGCAGCCAACACTCCGGGACATCAGAGCAGTACGTC.

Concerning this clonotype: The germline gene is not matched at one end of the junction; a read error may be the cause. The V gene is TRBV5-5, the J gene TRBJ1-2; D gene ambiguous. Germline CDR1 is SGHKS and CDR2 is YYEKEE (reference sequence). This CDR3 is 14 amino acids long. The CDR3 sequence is CASGFGPANYGYTF. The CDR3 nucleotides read TGTGCCAGCGGCTTTGGACCTGCAAACTATGGCTACACCTTC.

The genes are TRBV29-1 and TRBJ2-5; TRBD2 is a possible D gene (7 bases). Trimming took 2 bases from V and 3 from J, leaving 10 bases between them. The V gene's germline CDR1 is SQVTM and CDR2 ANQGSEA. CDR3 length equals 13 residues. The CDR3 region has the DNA TGCAGCGTTGAAAGGGGGGGGGAAGAGACCCAGTACTTC. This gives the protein CSVERGGEETQYF.

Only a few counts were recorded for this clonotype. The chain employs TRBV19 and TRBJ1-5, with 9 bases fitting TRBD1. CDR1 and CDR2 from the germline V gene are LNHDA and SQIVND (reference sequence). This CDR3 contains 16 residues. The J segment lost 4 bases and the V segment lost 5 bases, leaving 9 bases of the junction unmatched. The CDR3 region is CASSATGTGWNQPQHF. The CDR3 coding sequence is TGTGCCAGTAGTGCTACAGGGACAGGGTGGAATCAGCCCCAGCATTTT.

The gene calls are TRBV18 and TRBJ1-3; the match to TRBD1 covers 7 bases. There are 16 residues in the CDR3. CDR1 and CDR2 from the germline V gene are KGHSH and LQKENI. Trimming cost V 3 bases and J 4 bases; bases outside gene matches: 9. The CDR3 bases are TGTGCCAGCTCACCCCCAATAGGGACAGTCGGAAACACCATATATTTT. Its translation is CASSPPIGTVGNTIYF. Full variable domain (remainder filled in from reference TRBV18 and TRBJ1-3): NAGVMQNPRHLVRRRGQEARLRCSPMKGHSHVYWYRQLPEEGLKFMVYLQKENIIDESGMPKERFSAEFPKEGPSILRIQQVVRGDSAAYFCASSPPIGTVGNTIYFGEGSWLTVV.

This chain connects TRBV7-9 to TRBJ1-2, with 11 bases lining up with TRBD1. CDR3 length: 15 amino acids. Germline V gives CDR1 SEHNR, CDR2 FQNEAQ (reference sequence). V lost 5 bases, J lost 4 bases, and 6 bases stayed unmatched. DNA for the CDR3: TGTGCCAGCAGCCAAGGGACAGGGGGAGTCTATGGCTACACCTTC. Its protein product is CASSQGTGGVYGYTF.

The CDR3 nucleotides read TGTGCCACCACCGGGACGCTACAAGAGACCCAGTACTTC. Translation gives CATTGTLQETQYF. V and J are TRBV6-1 and TRBJ2-5; tentatively, D is TRBD1 or TRBD2 (5 bases each). V lost 10 bases and J 2 bases, leaving 14 bases between the germline ends. The CDR3 length is 13 residues. The V gene's germline CDR1 is MNHNS and CDR2 SASEGT.

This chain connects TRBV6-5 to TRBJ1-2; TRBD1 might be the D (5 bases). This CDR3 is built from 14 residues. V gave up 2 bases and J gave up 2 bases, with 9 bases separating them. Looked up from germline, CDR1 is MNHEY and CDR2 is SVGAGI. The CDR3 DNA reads TGTGCCAGCAGTTACGTTGGGGGGAACTATGGCTACACCTTC. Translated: CASSYVGGNYGYTF.

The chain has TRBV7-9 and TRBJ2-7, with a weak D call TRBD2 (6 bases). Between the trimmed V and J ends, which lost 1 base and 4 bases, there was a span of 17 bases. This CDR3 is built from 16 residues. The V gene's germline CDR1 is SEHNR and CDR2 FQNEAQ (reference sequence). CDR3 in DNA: TGTGCCAGCAGCTTAGTAGAAGGTGCGGGAAGATACGAGCAGTACTTC. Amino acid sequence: CASSLVEGAGRYEQYF.

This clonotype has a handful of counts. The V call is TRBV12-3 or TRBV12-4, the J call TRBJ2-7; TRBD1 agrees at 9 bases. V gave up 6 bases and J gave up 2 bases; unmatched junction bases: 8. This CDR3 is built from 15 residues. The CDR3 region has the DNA TGTGCCAGCAGCCGTGACAGGGGGGGAACCTACGAGCAGTACTTC. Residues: CASSRDRGGTYEQYF.

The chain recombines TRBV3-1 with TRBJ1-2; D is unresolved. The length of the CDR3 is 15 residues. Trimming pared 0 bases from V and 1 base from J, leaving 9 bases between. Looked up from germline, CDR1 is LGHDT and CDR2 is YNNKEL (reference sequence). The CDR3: CASSQDRQVNYGYTF. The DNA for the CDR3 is TGTGCCAGCAGCCAAGATAGGCAGGTTAACTATGGCTACACCTTC.

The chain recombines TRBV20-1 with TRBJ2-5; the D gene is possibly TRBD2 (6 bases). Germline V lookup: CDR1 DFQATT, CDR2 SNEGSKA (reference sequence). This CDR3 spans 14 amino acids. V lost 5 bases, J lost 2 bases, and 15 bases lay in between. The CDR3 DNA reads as TGCAGTGCTTCCCACCTCCGGGGGCAAGAGACCCAGTACTTC. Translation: CSASHLRGQETQYF.

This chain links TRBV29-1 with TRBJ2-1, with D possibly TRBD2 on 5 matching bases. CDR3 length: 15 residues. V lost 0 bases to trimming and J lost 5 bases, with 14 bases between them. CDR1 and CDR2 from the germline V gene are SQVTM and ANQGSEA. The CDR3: CSVEDPVGAHNEQFF. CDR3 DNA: TGCAGCGTTGAAGATCCAGTGGGAGCCCACAATGAGCAGTTCTTC.

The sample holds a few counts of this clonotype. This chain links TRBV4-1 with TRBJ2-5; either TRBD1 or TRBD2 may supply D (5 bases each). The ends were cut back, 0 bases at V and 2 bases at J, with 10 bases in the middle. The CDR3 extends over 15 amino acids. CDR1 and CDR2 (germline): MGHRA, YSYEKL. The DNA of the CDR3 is TGCGCCAGCAGCCAAGAAACGGGGCCGCAAGAGACCCAGTACTTC. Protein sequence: CASSQETGPQETQYF.

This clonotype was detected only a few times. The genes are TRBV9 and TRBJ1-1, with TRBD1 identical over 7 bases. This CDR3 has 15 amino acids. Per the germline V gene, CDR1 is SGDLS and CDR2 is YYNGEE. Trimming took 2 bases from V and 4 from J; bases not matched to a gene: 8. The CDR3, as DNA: TGTGCCAGCAGCGTGACAGGGACCATGAGCACTGAAGCTTTCTTT. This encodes CASSVTGTMSTEAFF.

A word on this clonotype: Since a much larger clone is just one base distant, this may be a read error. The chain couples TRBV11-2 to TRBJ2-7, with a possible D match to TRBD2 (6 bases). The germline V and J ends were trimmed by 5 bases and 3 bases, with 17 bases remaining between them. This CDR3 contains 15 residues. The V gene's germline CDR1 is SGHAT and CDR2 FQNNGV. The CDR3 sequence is CASSESGVSSYEQYF. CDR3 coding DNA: TGTGCCAGCAGCGAATCGGGGGTTAGTAGCTACGAGCAGTACTTC.

In DNA form, the CDR3 reads TGTGCCAGCAGCGTAGGACTATCCGAGCAGTACTTC. Its protein product is CASSVGLSEQYF. The chain carries TRBV9 and TRBJ2-7; TRBD2 is a possible D gene (5 bases). The CDR3 loop spans 12 amino acids. Germline V CDR1 and CDR2: SGDLS, YYNGEE. The V end was cut by 0 bases, the J end by 6 bases, with 7 bases between.

In DNA, the CDR3 is TGTGCCAGCAGTGAATCGAGGGGCAACCTACGGGATGAGCAGTTCTTC. It specifies CASSESRGNLRDEQFF. The V call is TRBV6-1, the J call TRBJ2-1; possibly TRBD1 or TRBD2 for D (5 bases each). CDR3 size: 16 residues. The germline gives CDR1 MNHNS, CDR2 SASEGT. V dropped 2 bases and J dropped 8 bases, with 19 bases sitting between them.

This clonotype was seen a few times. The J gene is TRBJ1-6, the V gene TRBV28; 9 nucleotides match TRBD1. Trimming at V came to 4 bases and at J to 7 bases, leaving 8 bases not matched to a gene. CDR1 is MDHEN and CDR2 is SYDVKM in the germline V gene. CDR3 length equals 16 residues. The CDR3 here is CASSSRQGGANSPLHF. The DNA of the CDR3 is TGTGCCAGCAGTTCTCGACAGGGGGGAGCGAATTCACCCCTCCACTTT.